Following are 15 T cell receptor beta chains from one sample sequenced in a study of CD8+ T cells in alopecia areata listed by TCRdb under 2018. The time point label on this specimen signifies: mouse skin 3 weeks after grafting. Libraries came from the immunoSEQ multiplex PCR assay. RNA was extracted from all samples and reverse transcribed into cDNA, which served as template for TCR sequencing. The table was pulled from immuneACCESS by TCRdb, which kept in-frame rearrangements only. Such tables lose some clones; where checked, under half of the loss comes from unresolved V genes, and the rest has no known cause. This sample is represented by about 2,100 clones, with no singletons among them. The top ten constitute 8.5% to 14% of the sample. This specimen was skin, taken at week 3. Receptor source: a C3H/HeJ mouse with alopecia areata. These mice carry the MHC haplotype H2-k.

In the case of this clone: Gene names refer to mouse genes. The CDR3 extends 4 residues past the end of the read, so its final part is completed from the germline J gene. The genes are TRBV31 and TRBJ2-2, with TRBD1 matching over 8 bases. The CDR3 is 16 amino acids. Germline CDR1 is GKSSPN and CDR2 is SITVG. V lost 0 bases and J lost 0; bases outside the gene matches: 3. Partial CDR3 DNA: TGTGCCTGGAGTCTCTCGGGACAGGCAAACACCGGG. This codes for CAWSLSGQANTG. The full CDR3 reads CAWSLSGQANTGQLYF.

For this clone: The gene symbols are mouse symbols. The CDR3 is cut off 4 residues early in the read; its end comes from the germline J gene. This chain joins TRBV13-2 and TRBJ2-5, with 7 bases fitting TRBD1. The V and J ends lost 6 bases and 2 bases, in that order; junction bases with no gene match: 3. Germline V lookup: CDR1 NNHNN, CDR2 SYGAGS (reference sequence). The CDR3 length is 13 residues. CDR3 DNA (partial): TGTGCCAGCGCGGGACAGACCCAAGAC. The encoded protein is CASAGQTQD. The complete CDR3 sequence is CASAGQTQDTQYF.

This clone came up a few times. Gene names are the mouse ones. The sequenced fragment ends 4 residues before the CDR3 boundary, so the rest is inferred from the germline J gene. The chain employs TRBV2 and TRBJ2-1, with 9 bases identical to TRBD2. Germline CDR1 and CDR2: LGHNA and YSYQKL. With 0 bases clipped from V and 6 bases from J, the junction kept 3 bases outside the gene matches. This CDR3 comprises 15 residues. Here the CDR3 reads CASSQENWGVAEQFF. CDR3 DNA (partial): TGTGCCAGCAGCCAAGAGAACTGGGGGGTTGCT.

With regard to this clone: Genes here carry mouse names. The read falls 4 residues short of the CDR3 end, and the missing part is taken from the germline J gene. The chain has TRBV13-2 and TRBJ1-1; possibly TRBD1 for D (5 bases). This CDR3 has 14 amino acids. Trimming cost V 2 bases and J 0 bases, with 8 bases left between them. CDR1 is NNHNN, CDR2 SYGAGS, per germline (reference sequence). CDR3 region: CASGDRASNTEVFF. The DNA read from the CDR3 is TGTGCCAGCGGTGACAGGGCCTCAAACACA.

This clone showed up many times. Mouse gene names apply. Read coverage stops 4 residues before the CDR3 terminus; the germline J gene supplies the remainder. The V call is TRBV13-1, the J call TRBJ2-5; 7 positions agree with TRBD1. The CDR3 extends over 14 amino acids. V gave up 2 bases and J gave up 1 base; unmatched junction bases: 1. Germline V gene lookup returns CDR1 NSHNY and CDR2 SYGAGN. The CDR3 bases that were read are TGTGCCAGCAGTGAAGGGACAGACCAAGAC. Amino acids: CASSEGTDQD. The full CDR3 is CASSEGTDQDTQYF.

Relative to its sample, this clone is medium-sized (0.01 to 0.1%). The germline and genes are mouse ones. The CDR3 is cut off 4 residues early in the read; its end comes from the germline J gene. J is TRBJ2-1 and V is TRBV19, with TRBD2 matching 10 bases. Germline values: CDR1 FNHDT, CDR2 SITEND (reference sequence). The CDR3 loop spans 14 amino acids. CDR3 amino acids: CASSILGGRAEQFF. The covered CDR3 bases are TGTGCCAGCAGTATTCTGGGGGGGCGCGCT.

At least ten counts were recorded for this clone. The gene names here belong to mouse. Sequencing ends 4 residues short of the CDR3 end; the germline J gene provides the rest. The chain combines TRBV29 with TRBJ1-2, with 9 bases aligning to TRBD1. J was trimmed by 3 bases and V by 5 bases; bases with no gene match: 4. CDR3 length: 14 amino acids. The germline gives CDR1 MSHET, CDR2 SYDVDS. Partial CDR3 DNA: TGTGCTAGCAGTCCCGGGACAGGGTACTCC. Protein: CASSPGTGYS. The CDR3 in full is CASSPGTGYSDYTF.

The sample holds many counts of this clone. The germline and genes are mouse ones. The CDR3 end lies 3 residues beyond the end of the read and is filled in from the germline J gene. The chain joins TRBV31 to TRBJ1-6; 9 bases are shared with TRBD1. TRBJ1-6 is recorded as an ORF, its role being uncertain. There are 14 residues in the CDR3. The V and J ends lost 3 bases and 6 bases, in that order; junction bases with no gene match: 3. Germline values: CDR1 GKSSPN, CDR2 SITVG. The DNA read from the CDR3 is TGTGCCTGGAGCCGGGACAGGGCTAATTCGCCC. Its protein is CAWSRDRANSP. The CDR3 in its entirety is CAWSRDRANSPLYF.

This clone is labeled medium-sized (0.01 to 0.1%). Gene names are mouse gene names. Read sequence stops 4 residues before the CDR3 end, and the germline J gene provides the missing end. J is TRBJ2-7 and V is TRBV31; maybe TRBD1 (6 bases). The V gene lost 0 bases and the J gene lost 1 base, with 10 bases spanning the gap. The CDR3 length is 14 residues. Germline CDR1 is GKSSPN and CDR2 is SITVG. The CDR3 loop is CAWSLAQGSYEQYF. Partial CDR3 DNA: TGTGCCTGGAGTCTAGCCCAGGGGTCCTAT.

In its sample, this clone ranks as medium-sized. The listed genes are named as in mouse. The CDR3 region is CASSAGTANTGQLYF. CDR3 DNA, as far as it was read: TGTGCCAGCAGCGCCGGGACAGCAAACACCGGG. The chain recombines TRBV13-3 with TRBJ2-2; 7 nucleotides align to TRBD1. The read halts 4 residues ahead of the CDR3 end, with the missing end drawn from the germline J gene. CDR1 and CDR2 from the germline V gene are NNHDY and SYVADS. This CDR3 is built from 15 residues. V lost 5 bases, J lost 0 bases, and 4 bases stayed unmatched.

This clone ranks as medium-sized (0.01 to 0.1%). The gene names here belong to mouse. The read comes to an end 4 residues before the CDR3 does, leaving the germline J gene to fill in the end. The V call is TRBV1, the J call TRBJ1-1; D may be TRBD1 (5 bases). Germline V gene data show CDR1 as NSQYPW and CDR2 as LRSPGD (reference sequence). Trimming took off 1 base at V and 3 bases at J, with 9 bases between the two ends. There are 14 residues in the CDR3. CDR3 DNA (partial): TGCACCTGCAGTGCAGGTAGGGGTGACACA. It translates to CTCSAGRGDT. Given in full, the CDR3 is CTCSAGRGDTEVFF.

This clone is classed as medium-sized. Gene and germline names: mouse. The CDR3 extends 4 residues past the end of the read, so its final part is completed from the germline J gene. The chain employs TRBV13-3 and TRBJ2-3; 8 positions match TRBD2. V lost 1 base and J lost 0; bases outside the gene matches: 1. Germline V gene sequence: CDR1 NNHDY, CDR2 SYVADS. The CDR3 is 15 residues long. CDR3 bases read: TGTGCCAGCAGTGATTGGACTGGGAGTGCAGAA. This sequence encodes CASSDWTGSAE. The complete CDR3 sequence is CASSDWTGSAETLYF.

In the case of this clone: An end of the junction does not agree with germline; a read error may underlie this. Gene names follow the mouse nomenclature. The CDR3 goes on 4 residues after the read ends, and that part is filled in from the germline J gene. At the DNA level, this CDR3 is encoded by other sequences in the same sample as well. The rearrangement uses TRBV13-2 and TRBJ2-1, with TRBD2 matching 7 bases. The CDR3 covers 15 residues. In germline, CDR1 is NNHNN, CDR2 SYGAGS (reference sequence). CDR3 DNA, as far as it was read: TGTGCCAGCGGTGATCCACTGGGGAACTACGCT. Its translation: CASGDPLGNYA. The whole CDR3 protein reads CASGDPLGNYAEQFF.

This clone was recorded at least ten times. Mouse gene names and germline throughout. The read falls 4 residues short of the CDR3 end, and the missing part is taken from the germline J gene. The chain recombines TRBV13-2 with TRBJ2-1; 11 nucleotides match TRBD2. The CDR3 loop spans 15 amino acids. Trimming took 2 bases from V and 6 from J; bases not matched to a gene: 4. The germline V gene has CDR1 NNHNN and CDR2 SYGAGS (reference sequence). Incomplete CDR3 DNA: TGTGCCAGCGGTGAGGTGACTGGGGGGGTTGCT. It yields the protein CASGEVTGGVA. The entire CDR3 reads CASGEVTGGVAEQFF.

At least ten counts were recorded for this clone. Mouse germline and gene names are used. Sequencing ends 4 residues short of the CDR3 end; the germline J gene provides the rest. The chain is built from TRBV19 and TRBJ2-7, with TRBD2 matching 11 bases. The germline V gene has CDR1 FNHDT and CDR2 SITEND (reference sequence). The CDR3 runs to 13 residues. The CDR3 protein is CASSDWGGYEQYF. CDR3 DNA, as far as it was read: TGTGCCAGCAGTGACTGGGGGGGGTAT.